These 26 T cell receptor beta chains originate from one sample sequenced in a study of T cells in Graves' hyperthyroidism and ophthalmopathy. TCR beta CDR3 regions were amplified from RNA transcripts. First-round RT-PCR targeting the TCR CDR3 was performed with the HTBI primer set. TCRdb re-called the multiplex PCR reads through MiXCR, storing one row per CDR3 protein. The table shows about 360,000 distinct CDR3 sequences, with about 14% occurring only once. Sequencing used blood. These TCRs come from a man younger than 45 with Graves' hyperthyroidism that later progressed to Graves' ophthalmopathy.

This clonotype came up a few times. J is TRBJ1-1 and V is TRBV5-1; the match to TRBD1 covers 8 bases. This CDR3 spans 12 amino acids. With V trimmed by 4 bases and J by 11 bases, 7 bases remained unmatched. Looked up from germline, CDR1 is SGHRS and CDR2 is YFSETQ. The CDR3 loop reads CASSGAGQAAFF. CDR3 nucleotide sequence: TGCGCCAGCAGCGGGGCGGGACAGGCGGCTTTCTTT.

The chain recombines TRBV2 with TRBJ2-5; the D is unclear. The V end lost 7 bases, the J end lost 5 bases, and 17 bases lay between the germline ends. The CDR3 runs 14 residues. Germline CDR1 and CDR2: SNHLY and FYNNEI. CDR3 sequence: CASKEGIGMETQYF. The CDR3, as DNA: TGTGCCAGCAAAGAAGGGATAGGGATGGAGACCCAGTACTTC. The variable domain in full, completed from reference TRBV2 and TRBJ2-5, reads EPEVTQTPSHQVTQMGQEVILRCVPISNHLYFYWYRQILGQKVEFLVSFYNNEISEKSEIFDDQFSVERPDGSNFTLKIRSTKLEDSAMYFCASKEGIGMETQYFGPGTRLLVL.

In this sample, this clonotype turned up many times. An end of the junction does not agree with germline; a read error may underlie this. The chain recombines TRBV7-7 with TRBJ2-3, with 10 positions matching TRBD2. The germline V gene encodes CDR1 SSHAT and CDR2 FNYEAQ (reference sequence). The CDR3 has 14 amino acids. CDR3 nucleotides: TGTGCTAGCAGCCCAGGGACTAGCGACCATACGCAGTATTTT. Encoded protein: CASSPGTSDHTQYF.

The chain has TRBV28 and TRBJ2-7, with D unclear. In germline, CDR1 is MDHEN, CDR2 SYDVKM. The CDR3 has 13 residues. Trimming removed 8 bases from V and 3 bases from J, with 14 bases in between. The CDR3 DNA sequence: TGTGCCAGCGGGTCCAGTATGGACTACGAGCAGTACTTC. Amino acids: CASGSSMDYEQYF.

This clonotype was picked up a small number of times. The V gene is TRBV5-1, the J gene TRBJ1-6; TRBD1 aligns across 7 bases. The CDR3 runs to 15 residues. The V gene's germline CDR1 is SGHRS and CDR2 YFSETQ. V lost 4 bases and J lost 7; bases outside the gene matches: 8. CDR3 bases: TGCGCCAGCAGCCAGGACAGGTCCCGGAATTCACCCCTCCACTTT. This encodes CASSQDRSRNSPLHF.

V usage is TRBV5-4 and J usage is TRBJ1-1; D is possibly TRBD1 (6 bases). The germline V gene has CDR1 SGHNT and CDR2 YYREEE (reference sequence). Trimming removed 3 bases at V and 5 bases at J, with 17 bases between. The CDR3 extends over 15 amino acids. In DNA form, the CDR3 reads TGTGCCAGCAGCTCTTGGGGGGGGGCTCGAACTGAAGCTTTCTTT. Translating gives CASSSWGGARTEAFF.

This clonotype was observed a few times. CDR3 region: CASSTGQGGDEQYF. CDR3 coding DNA: TGTGCCAGCAGCACGGGACAGGGGGGAGACGAGCAGTACTTC. The gene calls are TRBV7-9 and TRBJ2-7; 11 bases are shared with TRBD1. This CDR3 spans 14 amino acids. V lost 5 bases, J lost 5 bases, and 5 bases stayed unmatched. Looked up from germline, CDR1 is SEHNR and CDR2 is FQNEAQ (reference sequence).

This clonotype was observed a handful of times. The chain recombines TRBV29-1 with TRBJ2-1; D is undetermined. Between the trimmed V and J ends, which lost 0 bases and 9 bases, there was a span of 9 bases. The CDR3 contains 12 residues. Germline-derived CDR1 and CDR2 are SQVTM and ANQGSEA. The CDR3 spells CSVEESVSEQFF. CDR3 coding DNA: TGCAGCGTTGAAGAAAGTGTATCTGAGCAGTTCTTC.

This clonotype occurred many times. The chain employs TRBV7-8 and TRBJ1-5, with D possibly TRBD1 on 5 matching bases. The ends were cut back, 5 bases at V and 1 base at J, with 12 bases in the middle. In germline, CDR1 is SGHVS, CDR2 FQNEAQ. The CDR3 extends over 15 amino acids. The CDR3 nucleotides are TGTGCCAGCAGCCCCACCCGGGACAGCAATCAGCCCCAGCATTTT. The encoded protein is CASSPTRDSNQPQHF.

There are a few counts of this clonotype. V and J are TRBV10-3 and TRBJ1-1; D is ambiguous. Trimming left V 2 bases short and J 5 bases short, with 9 bases between. This CDR3 is 13 amino acids long. Germline CDR1 ENHRY, CDR2 SYGVKD. CDR3 region: CAISEPTSTEAFF. The CDR3 DNA reads TGTGCCATCAGTGAGCCGACTTCAACTGAAGCTTTCTTT.

The chain couples TRBV6-9 to TRBJ2-1, with D uncertain. There are 12 residues in the CDR3. V was cut by 3 bases and J by 7 bases, with 7 bases left in between. Germline V gene sequence: CDR1 MNHGY, CDR2 SVAAGI. CDR3 sequence: CASSYPVNEQFF. The DNA for the CDR3 is TGTGCCAGCAGTTACCCAGTTAATGAGCAGTTCTTC.

This clonotype was recorded a few times. This sequence joins TRBV4-1 and TRBJ2-3; possibly TRBD1 for D (6 bases). Germline assignment: CDR1 MGHRA and CDR2 YSYEKL. There are 16 residues in the CDR3. Trimming stripped 1 base from V and 4 bases from J, with 15 bases between. CDR3 bases: TGCGCCAGCAGCCAAGTCTTTGGACAGTCAGCAGATACGCAGTATTTT. The encoded protein is CASSQVFGQSADTQYF.

Worth noting for this clonotype: A much larger clone sits a single nucleotide away, making a read error possible. The J gene is TRBJ2-1, the V gene TRBV24-1; D is uncertain. Looked up from germline, CDR1 is KGHDR and CDR2 is SFDVKD. Trimming cost V 4 bases and J 8 bases, with 20 bases left between them. The CDR3 contains 16 residues. CDR3 region: CATSDFVKGSHDEQFF. CDR3 sequence (DNA): TGTGCCACCAGTGACTTCGTAAAGGGTTCCCACGATGAGCAGTTCTTC.

This clonotype was seen more than once but under ten times. V gene TRBV7-9 combines with J gene TRBJ1-5; D perhaps matches TRBD1 (5 bases). The V gene's germline CDR1 is SEHNR and CDR2 FQNEAQ (reference sequence). The CDR3 consists of 16 residues. Trimming shortened V by 4 bases and J by 1 base, and 14 bases separated the two germline ends. The chain's CDR3 is CASSSNRDGSNQPQHF. The DNA for the CDR3 is TGTGCCAGCAGCTCAAACCGGGACGGCAGCAATCAGCCCCAGCATTTT.

The table lists this clonotype with a few counts. V and J are TRBV7-2 and TRBJ1-6; TRBD1 is a possible D gene (5 bases). V lost 0 bases, J lost 8 bases, and 11 bases lay in between. Germline values: CDR1 SGHTA, CDR2 FQGNSA. The CDR3 consists of 15 residues. The CDR3: CASSLARGGDSPLHF. The CDR3 DNA follows: TGTGCCAGCAGCTTAGCGCGGGGAGGGGATTCACCCCTCCACTTT. Using reference TRBV7-2 and TRBJ1-6 for the parts outside the CDR3, the full variable domain is GAGVSQSPSNKVTEKGKDVELRCDPISGHTALYWYRQSLGQGLEFLIYFQGNSAPDKSGLPSDRFSAERTGGSVSTLTIQRTQQEDSAVYLCASSLARGGDSPLHFGNGTRLTVT.

This clonotype was picked up many times. The chain has TRBV18 and TRBJ2-7; D gene uncertain. The CDR3 spans 13 residues. Trimming pared 5 bases from V and 2 bases from J, leaving 10 bases between. The germline V gene has CDR1 KGHSH and CDR2 LQKENI. The CDR3 DNA sequence: TGTGCCAGCTCAGTAGACACAACCTACGAGCAGTACTTC. Residues: CASSVDTTYEQYF.

This clonotype was detected many times. The DNA of the CDR3 is TGTGCCAGTTCCCTGGCGAGTAGCTATGAGCAGTTCTTC. Translated: CASSLASSYEQFF. The chain links TRBV25-1 to TRBJ2-1, with unresolved D. Trimming left V 9 bases short and J 8 bases short, with 17 bases between. CDR1 is MGHDK and CDR2 is SYGVNS in the germline V gene. This CDR3 spans 13 amino acids.

The sample holds many counts of this clonotype. The chain employs TRBV6-1 and TRBJ1-4; 10 positions match TRBD1. The CDR3 is 15 amino acids. Trimming took 5 bases from V and 8 from J; bases not matched to a gene: 8. Germline V gene lookup returns CDR1 MNHNS and CDR2 SASEGT. The CDR3 DNA reads as TGTGCCAGCAGTTATGGGACAGGGGTCGTAGAAAAACTGTTTTTT. Its protein product is CASSYGTGVVEKLFF.

This clonotype appeared many times. The rearrangement links TRBV30 to TRBJ1-1; a weak D match, TRBD1 (5 bases). Per germline, CDR1 GTSNPN and CDR2 SVGIG (reference sequence). The V end lost 7 bases, the J end lost 1 base, and 16 bases lay between the germline ends. This CDR3 spans 14 amino acids. In DNA, the CDR3 is TGTGCCTCCCTAACTGGGGGAACGAACACTGAAGCTTTCTTT. It specifies CASLTGGTNTEAFF.

This clonotype was recorded once. This rearrangement joins TRBV27 to TRBJ2-7; 7 bases map to TRBD1. This CDR3 spans 15 amino acids. The junction had 9 bases not matched to a gene; V was cut back by 3 bases and J by 4 bases. Germline-derived CDR1 and CDR2 are MNHEY and SMNVEV (reference sequence). CDR3 loop: CASSFRDSLLYEQYF. The CDR3 DNA is TGTGCCAGCAGTTTCCGGGACAGCCTTTTATACGAGCAGTACTTC.

In this sample, this clonotype turned up many times. The CDR3 DNA is TGTGCCAGCACCGGGGTGGAGCAGTTCTTC. Amino acids: CASTGVEQFF. V is TRBV6-1 and J is TRBJ2-1, with D perhaps matching TRBD2 (5 bases). Germline V gene lookup returns CDR1 MNHNS and CDR2 SASEGT. V lost 7 bases, J lost 10 bases, and 8 bases lay in between. The CDR3 runs 10 residues.

The table lists this clonotype with a few counts. The genes are TRBV20-1 and TRBJ2-3; 9 bases are shared with TRBD2. CDR1 is DFQATT, CDR2 SNEGSKA, per germline (reference sequence). V lost 1 base to trimming and J lost 2 bases; unmatched junction nucleotides: 4. CDR3 length equals 15 residues. The CDR3 DNA reads as TGCAGTGCTAGAGTTGGCGGGGGGGACACAGATACGCAGTATTTT. Translation gives CSARVGGGDTDTQYF.

This clonotype was seen more than once but under ten times. J is TRBJ2-3 and V is TRBV7-8; the D gene is possibly TRBD1 (6 bases). The V and J ends lost 4 bases and 2 bases respectively, with 10 bases between them. This CDR3 has 14 amino acids. CDR1 is SGHVS and CDR2 is FQNEAQ in the germline V gene. CDR3 nucleotide sequence: TGTGCCAGCAGCTCCAACAGGGCCACAGATACGCAGTATTTT. It translates to CASSSNRATDTQYF.

The J gene is TRBJ2-3, the V gene TRBV11-2; D is perhaps TRBD2 (6 bases). CDR1 and CDR2 (germline): SGHAT, FQNNGV. Trimming left V 2 bases short and J 2 bases short, with 17 bases between. The CDR3 runs to 17 residues. The CDR3 DNA sequence: TGTGCCAGCAGCTTAAGCTTTGGAGCTAGCGACACAGATACGCAGTATTTT. It specifies CASSLSFGASDTDTQYF.

This clonotype was detected many times. The rearrangement uses TRBV14 and TRBJ1-1, with D perhaps TRBD1 (5 bases). Trimming shortened V by 5 bases and J by 1 base, and 8 bases separated the two germline ends. The CDR3 runs to 13 residues. Germline V lookup: CDR1 SGHDN, CDR2 FVKESK. Written as DNA, the CDR3 is TGTGCCAGCAGCAAGACAGAGAACACTGAAGCTTTCTTT. The encoded protein is CASSKTENTEAFF.

This clonotype showed up just a few times. Here the CDR3 DNA reads TGTGCCAGCAGTGAAGGTCCAGGGGACTACGAGCAGTACTTC. It codes for CASSEGPGDYEQYF. The chain employs TRBV25-1 and TRBJ2-7; D possibly corresponds to TRBD1 (6 bases). The V end lost 2 bases, the J end lost 3 bases, and 11 bases lay between the germline ends. Germline V gives CDR1 MGHDK, CDR2 SYGVNS. The length of the CDR3 is 14 residues.